The clone carrying this T cell receptor (beta chain) was seen a few times. The CDR3 has 16 residues. MiXCR was run by TCRdb on the 5' RACE reads, yielding one entry per CDR3 protein. The sample gives about 520,000 distinct CDR3 sequences, around 20% of which show up once; about 0.93% is in the top ten. The data stem from a study of identical twins. This same sample was also taken into another study, of T cells expressing NK-cell markers.

Sequencing was performed on CD4+ T cells sorted from blood. The chain carries TRBV21-1 and TRBJ1-1; TRBD1 is the table's D call and was not checked against the DNA. TRBV21-1 is noted as a pseudogene. The origin of this receptor is a woman aged 18-29 years in good health. The CDR3 bases are TGTGCCAGCAGCGCACAAAAGCCCGGGACAGGGAATAATGCTTTCTTT. It is translated as CASSAQKPGTGNNAFF.